The 29 T cell receptor beta chains below all came from one sample that was sequenced in a study of blood T cell repertoires in COVID-19. Sequencing was performed with immunoSEQ multiplex PCR; in TCRdb, only in-frame clones are kept and a portion is missing. The sample includes hundreds of thousands of clones, approximately 91% of them seen just once. The sequencing sample was made of peripheral blood. The receptors stem from a woman in her 30s with acute or convalescent COVID-19.

The V gene is TRBV19, the J gene TRBJ2-3; a weak D match, TRBD1 (6 bases). The CDR3 has 13 residues. CDR1 LNHDA and CDR2 SQIVND come from the germline V gene (reference sequence). Trimming left V 7 bases short and J 3 bases short, with 11 bases between. The CDR3 spells CASTSGVTDTQYF. The CDR3 DNA reads as TGTGCCAGTACTTCAGGGGTTACAGATACGCAGTATTTT.

About this clone: This sample also contains other DNA sequences that code for the same CDR3. This chain links TRBV18 with TRBJ2-7; a weak D match, TRBD1 (6 bases). Germline V gene lookup returns CDR1 KGHSH and CDR2 LQKENI. The CDR3 is 13 residues long. With 3 bases removed from V and 0 bases from J, the gap between germline ends came to 6 bases. The chain's CDR3 is CASSPDSSYEQYF. CDR3 DNA: TGTGCCAGCTCACCGGACAGCTCCTACGAGCAGTACTTC.

The chain recombines TRBV5-5 with TRBJ1-3; maybe TRBD1 (5 bases). CDR1 SGHKS and CDR2 YYEKEE come from the germline V gene (reference sequence). V lost 4 bases, J lost 0 bases, and 8 bases lay in between. This CDR3 has 14 amino acids. CDR3 amino acids: CASSAGGSGNTIYF. As DNA, the CDR3 is TGTGCCAGCAGCGCGGGGGGCTCTGGAAACACCATATATTTT.

This clone was found a few times. This chain connects TRBV7-9 to TRBJ2-1; tentatively, D is TRBD1 (5 bases). CDR3 length: 11 amino acids. V lost 4 bases to trimming and J lost 7 bases, with 5 bases between them. The germline CDR1 and CDR2 sequences are SEHNR and FQNEAQ (reference sequence). The CDR3 spells CASSSGNEQFF. CDR3 coding DNA: TGTGCCAGCAGCTCAGGGAATGAGCAGTTCTTC.

The chain joins TRBV6-2 or TRBV6-3 to TRBJ2-7; TRBD2 matches at 13 bases. This CDR3 comprises 18 residues. Trimming took 4 bases from V and 2 from J; bases not matched to a gene: 11. The germline CDR1 and CDR2 sequences are MNHEY and SVGEGT. The CDR3 here is CASSSPRLAGGYAYEQYF. DNA of the CDR3: TGTGCCAGCAGTTCGCCTAGACTAGCGGGAGGTTACGCCTACGAGCAGTACTTC.

This rearrangement joins TRBV6-2 or TRBV6-3 to TRBJ2-3; D possibly corresponds to TRBD2 (7 bases). Trimming shortened V by 4 bases and J by 2 bases, and 22 bases separated the two germline ends. Germline V gives CDR1 MNHEY, CDR2 SVGEGT. The CDR3 runs to 18 residues. The DNA of the CDR3 is TGTGCCAGCAGTTCTAGGCCCACGGGGGGCAGGAACACAGATACGCAGTATTTT. As protein: CASSSRPTGGRNTDTQYF.

The V gene is TRBV3-1 (or the pseudogene TRBV3-2), the J gene TRBJ2-1, with 14 bases identical to TRBD2. The CDR3 sequence is 17 residues long. The germline V gene has CDR1 LGHDT and CDR2 YNNKEL (reference sequence). V was clipped by 4 bases and J by 7 bases; unmatched bases: 9. CDR3 sequence (DNA): TGTGCCAGCAGCCTGTTAACCGGGACTAGCGGGAGTAATGAGCAGTTCTTC. It codes for CASSLLTGTSGSNEQFF.

A remark on this clone: This sample also contains other DNA sequences that code for the same CDR3. V and J are TRBV24-1 and TRBJ1-4; TRBD1 agrees at 8 bases. V gave up 2 bases and J gave up 8 bases; unmatched junction bases: 6. The CDR3 loop spans 15 amino acids. Germline assignment: CDR1 KGHDR and CDR2 SFDVKD. The CDR3 protein is CATSDSQGAGEKLFF. CDR3 nucleotide sequence: TGTGCCACCAGTGATTCGCAGGGGGCCGGGGAAAAACTGTTTTTT.

This clone was counted only a few times. The rearrangement uses TRBV7-9 and TRBJ2-5; 8 bases agree with TRBD2. The CDR3 runs 15 residues. With 2 bases clipped from V and 5 bases from J, the junction kept 7 bases outside the gene matches. The germline gives CDR1 SEHNR, CDR2 FQNEAQ (reference sequence). CDR3 DNA: TGTGCCAGCAGCTTATCGGCGGGAGGTAGGGAGACCCAGTACTTC. Translated: CASSLSAGGRETQYF.

The V call is TRBV7-9, the J call TRBJ1-5; D is undetermined. The CDR3 sequence is 13 residues long. Trimming took off 2 bases at V and 4 bases at J, with 6 bases between the two ends. Germline V gene sequence: CDR1 SEHNR, CDR2 FQNEAQ (reference sequence). Written as DNA, the CDR3 is TGTGCCAGCAGCTTAAGTCAGAATCAGCCCCAGCATTTT. It encodes CASSLSQNQPQHF. Looking up the rest from reference TRBV7-9 and TRBJ1-5 gives the full variable domain: DTGVSQNPRHKITKRGQNVTFRCDPISEHNRLYWYRQTLGQGPEFLTYFQNEAQLEKSRLLSDRFSAERPKGSFSTLEIQRTEQGDSAMYLCASSLSQNQPQHFGDGTRLSIL.

This chain connects TRBV2 to TRBJ2-3; tentative D call: TRBD2 (5 bases). V was pared by 4 bases and J by 3 bases, with 14 bases between. The CDR3 spans 15 residues. Germline CDR1 reads SNHLY; CDR2 reads FYNNEI. The CDR3 region has the DNA TGTGCCAGCAGTGCCTGGACTGGATTAACAGATACGCAGTATTTT. Its translation is CASSAWTGLTDTQYF.

The rearrangement links TRBV10-3 to TRBJ1-4, with D possibly TRBD1 on 6 matching bases. This CDR3 comprises 14 residues. Per the germline V gene, CDR1 is ENHRY and CDR2 is SYGVKD. The germline V and J ends were trimmed by 5 bases and 6 bases, with 13 bases remaining between them. In DNA, the CDR3 is TGTGCCATCAGTATGACAGGATCCGATGAAAAACTGTTTTTT. This codes for CAISMTGSDEKLFF.

This clone was detected once. This chain connects TRBV11-2 to TRBJ2-1; D call uncertain. Germline CDR1 SGHAT, CDR2 FQNNGV. V shed 0 bases and J shed 9 bases, with 3 bases lying between them. This CDR3 spans 11 amino acids. For the CDR3, the DNA is TGTGCCAGCAGCTTAGACGTTGAGCAGTTCTTC. Translating gives CASSLDVEQFF.

The chain has TRBV28 and TRBJ2-5; 16 nucleotides align to TRBD2. This CDR3 is 17 amino acids long. Germline CDR1 and CDR2: MDHEN and SYDVKM. With V trimmed by 7 bases and J by 5 bases, 10 bases remained unmatched. CDR3 protein: CASKIGTSGRAPETQYF. The CDR3 bases are TGTGCCAGCAAAATCGGGACTAGCGGGAGGGCCCCGGAGACCCAGTACTTC.

This chain uses TRBV6-5 with TRBJ2-2; 7 nucleotides line up with TRBD1. This CDR3 spans 16 amino acids. The germline CDR1 and CDR2 sequences are MNHEY and SVGAGI. J was trimmed by 3 bases and V by 2 bases; bases with no gene match: 6. As DNA, the CDR3 is TGTGCCAGCAGTTACCTAGGACAGGTGGACACCGGGGAGCTGTTTTTT. Amino acids: CASSYLGQVDTGELFF.

The chain uses TRBV5-4 and TRBJ1-2, with unresolved D. V lost 3 bases, J lost 0 bases, and 15 bases lay in between. Germline V gene data show CDR1 as SGHNT and CDR2 as YYREEE (reference sequence). The CDR3 sequence is 16 residues long. The CDR3 nucleotides are TGTGCCAGCAGCTCCCCAGATCCCAGGACTAACTATGGCTACACCTTC. As protein: CASSSPDPRTNYGYTF. Full variable domain (rest looked up from reference TRBV5-4 and TRBJ1-2): ETGVTQSPTHLIKTRGQQVTLRCSSQSGHNTVSWYQQALGQGPQFIFQYYREEENGRGNFPPRFSGLQFPNYSSELNVNALELDDSALYLCASSSPDPRTNYGYTFGSGTRLTVV.

This clone was found a few times. The chain couples TRBV6-2 or TRBV6-3 to TRBJ2-7; D may be TRBD1 (5 bases). Germline CDR1 is MNHEY and CDR2 is SVGEGT. V lost 2 bases and J 6 bases, leaving 11 bases between the germline ends. The CDR3 is 13 residues long. The DNA of the CDR3 is TGTGCCAGCAGTTACCTCCGACAGCCCGAGCAGTACTTC. Its protein product is CASSYLRQPEQYF.

This chain links TRBV10-3 with TRBJ2-2; 9 bases are shared with TRBD2. The ends lost 4 bases at V and 5 bases at J; junction bases unmatched: 11. In germline, CDR1 is ENHRY, CDR2 SYGVKD. The CDR3 loop spans 17 amino acids. This CDR3 reads CAISVRLAGELTGELFF. CDR3 DNA: TGTGCCATCAGTGTGAGATTAGCGGGAGAATTAACCGGGGAGCTGTTTTTT.

V gene TRBV30 combines with J gene TRBJ2-5, with D maybe TRBD2 (8 bases). The CDR3 totals 14 residues. The germline V and J ends were trimmed by 7 bases and 5 bases, with 20 bases remaining between them. CDR1 is GTSNPN and CDR2 is SVGIG in the germline V gene (reference sequence). This chain's CDR3 is CASGGGFGLETQYF. The DNA for the CDR3 is TGTGCCTCGGGAGGGGGCTTTGGGTTGGAGACCCAGTACTTC.

The chain has TRBV24-1 and TRBJ2-2; 7 nucleotides agree with TRBD1. The CDR3 is 13 amino acids. Germline values: CDR1 KGHDR, CDR2 SFDVKD. The J segment lost 7 bases and the V segment lost 6 bases, leaving 4 bases of the junction unmatched. CDR3 coding DNA: TGTGCCACCAGTTCGGACAGGTTCGGGGAGCTGTTTTTT. It translates to CATSSDRFGELFF.

The chain links TRBV19 to TRBJ1-5; weak D call: TRBD1 (5 bases). There are 13 residues in the CDR3. Trimming stripped 7 bases from V and 3 bases from J, with 10 bases between. The germline gives CDR1 LNHDA, CDR2 SQIVND (reference sequence). The CDR3: CASTDRFNQPQHF. The CDR3 region has the DNA TGTGCCAGTACCGACAGATTCAATCAGCCCCAGCATTTT. The whole variable domain, remainder taken from reference TRBV19 and TRBJ1-5, is DGGITQSPKYLFRKEGQNVTLSCEQNLNHDAMYWYRQDPGQGLRLIYYSQIVNDFQKGDIAEGYSVSREKKESFPLTVTSAQKNPTAFYLCASTDRFNQPQHFGDGTRLSIL.

In its sample, this clone was seen once. V usage is TRBV4-3 and J usage is TRBJ1-2; 9 bases line up with TRBD1. The J segment lost 6 bases and the V segment lost 3 bases, leaving 11 bases of the junction unmatched. Germline assignment: CDR1 LGHNA and CDR2 YSLEER. The CDR3 runs 16 residues. CDR3 in DNA: TGCGCCAGCAGCCAGGATCGCGCCGGGACAGGGAATGGCTACACCTTC. It translates to CASSQDRAGTGNGYTF.

Worth noting for this clone: At one of its ends the junction is not consistent with the germline gene, which may arise from a read error. This rearrangement joins TRBV12-3 or TRBV12-4 to TRBJ1-2; a possible D gene is TRBD1 (5 bases). The CDR3 extends over 13 amino acids. The CDR3 reads CASSLAGGGGYTF. CDR3 bases: TGTGCCAGCAGCTTAGCTGGGGGGGGAGGCTACACCTTC.

V usage is TRBV19 and J usage is TRBJ1-6; no clear D gene. The V gene's germline CDR1 is LNHDA and CDR2 SQIVND (reference sequence). The CDR3 sequence is 15 residues long. Deletions cut 4 bases from V and 0 bases from J, with 7 bases between. CDR3 nucleotides: TGTGCCAGTAGTAGCGGGAGCTCCTATAATTCACCCCTCCACTTT. Translating gives CASSSGSSYNSPLHF.

The chain is built from TRBV24-1 and TRBJ2-3; 12 bases match TRBD1. V dropped 4 bases and J dropped 5; count of bases not matched to a gene: 6. This CDR3 spans 16 amino acids. CDR1 and CDR2 (germline): KGHDR, SFDVKD. CDR3 sequence reads: CATSDPGQGALDTQYF. CDR3 nucleotides: TGTGCCACCAGTGACCCGGGACAGGGGGCCCTAGATACGCAGTATTTT.

The genes are TRBV6-5 and TRBJ2-2, with TRBD1 matching 9 bases. This CDR3 contains 15 residues. The junction had 10 bases not matched to a gene; V was cut back by 7 bases and J by 7 bases. Germline CDR1 and CDR2: MNHEY and SVGAGI. The CDR3 DNA reads TGTGCCAGCAATTTACAGGGGGCAGGGGTCGGGGAGCTGTTTTTT. Translating it yields CASNLQGAGVGELFF.

The genes are TRBV11-3 and TRBJ1-4, with 7 bases identical to TRBD1. This CDR3 comprises 14 residues. Per the germline V gene, CDR1 is SGHNT and CDR2 is YENEEA. The ends lost 5 bases at V and 7 bases at J; junction bases unmatched: 7. The CDR3 coding sequence is TGTGCCAGCAGCCACAGGGGTTCGGGTGAAAAACTGTTTTTT. Translated, it gives CASSHRGSGEKLFF. Complete variable domain (other parts from reference TRBV11-3 and TRBJ1-4): EAGVVQSPRYKIIEKKQPVAFWCNPISGHNTLYWYLQNLGQGPELLIRYENEEAVDDSQLPKDRFSAERLKGVDSTLKIQPAELGDSAVYLCASSHRGSGEKLFFGSGTQLSVL.

The J gene is TRBJ1-6, the V gene TRBV6-6; D unresolved. In germline, CDR1 is MNHNY, CDR2 SVGAGI (reference sequence). The CDR3 runs 14 residues. Between the trimmed V and J ends, which lost 0 bases and 6 bases, there was a span of 6 bases. CDR3 sequence reads: CASSYSESNSPLHF. The CDR3, as DNA: TGTGCCAGCAGTTACTCGGAGTCTAATTCACCCCTCCACTTT.

The rearrangement links TRBV7-2 to TRBJ1-2; D might be TRBD1 (6 bases). The CDR3 runs 14 residues. The germline CDR1 and CDR2 sequences are SGHTA and FQGNSA. V gave up 2 bases and J gave up 7 bases, with 14 bases separating them. The CDR3 spells CASSLKVGASGYTF. The CDR3 DNA follows: TGTGCCAGCAGCTTAAAGGTGGGGGCTAGTGGCTACACCTTC.